Each of the 22 T cell receptor beta chains below was sequenced from the same sample in a study of beta chain features in type 1 diabetes. Reverse transcribing all isolated RNA meant expressed TCRB transcripts were sequenced. Measured with immunoSEQ multiplex PCR; TCRdb has only the in-frame clones, and not every one. The table shows 330,000 or so clones, with about 14% occurring only once. The sequenced sample consisted of central memory CD4+ T cells from blood. These receptor sequences come from a young man in good health.

Worth noting for this clone: Compared with germline, one end of the junction differs, possibly owing to a read error. This chain joins TRBV7-7 and TRBJ1-1; D unclear. The CDR3 covers 13 residues. Germline V gene data show CDR1 as SSHAT and CDR2 as FNYEAQ (reference sequence). CDR3 sequence reads: CASSRERGTEAFF. In DNA, the CDR3 is TGTGCTAGCAGCCGCGAGCGGGGCACTGAAGCTTTCTTT. Full variable domain (missing parts from reference TRBV7-7 and TRBJ1-1): GAGVSQSPRYKVTKRGQDVTLRCDPISSHATLYWYQQALGQGPEFLTYFNYEAQPDKSGLPSDRFSAERPEGSISTLTIQRTEQRDSAMYRCASSRERGTEAFFGQGTRLTVV.

The chain uses TRBV10-3 and TRBJ1-2; TRBD1 is a possible D gene (5 bases). The CDR3 runs to 14 residues. The V and J ends lost 6 bases and 0 bases respectively, with 11 bases between them. The germline V gene has CDR1 ENHRY and CDR2 SYGVKD. The CDR3 is CAIRSTESNYGYTF. The CDR3 coding sequence is TGTGCCATCAGGTCGACAGAATCTAACTATGGCTACACCTTC.

Many counts were recorded for this clone. Other DNA sequences from this sample encode an identical CDR3 as well. J is TRBJ1-5 and V is TRBV28, with TRBD1 as a possible D gene (5 bases). Germline V gene data show CDR1 as MDHEN and CDR2 as SYDVKM. Trimming pared 6 bases from V and 7 bases from J, leaving 10 bases between. CDR3 length: 12 residues. This chain's CDR3 is CASRQGGQPQHF. CDR3 nucleotide sequence: TGTGCCAGCAGGCAGGGAGGACAGCCCCAGCATTTT.

The V and J genes are TRBV2 and TRBJ2-2; TRBD2 aligns across 7 bases. This CDR3 region has 15 residues. Per germline, CDR1 SNHLY and CDR2 FYNNEI. J lost 3 bases, V lost 4 bases, and 5 bases had no gene match. CDR3 protein: CASSASGADTGELFF. For the CDR3, the DNA is TGTGCCAGCAGTGCAAGCGGGGCAGACACCGGGGAGCTGTTTTTT.

The J gene is TRBJ2-7, the V gene TRBV4-1, with D unclear. CDR1 is MGHRA, CDR2 YSYEKL, per germline. The CDR3 consists of 16 residues. V dropped 2 bases and J dropped 0 bases, with 14 bases sitting between them. CDR3: CASSQNFETTSYEQYF. The CDR3 region has the DNA TGCGCCAGCAGCCAAAACTTCGAGACGACCTCCTACGAGCAGTACTTC.

CDR3: CASSAQGRSTEAFF. DNA of the CDR3: TGTGCCAGCAGCGCACAGGGGAGGAGCACTGAAGCTTTCTTT. The gene calls are TRBV16 and TRBJ1-1; 7 nucleotides match TRBD1. V gave up 5 bases and J gave up 4 bases; unmatched junction bases: 7. In germline, CDR1 is KGHSY, CDR2 FQNENV. This CDR3 is built from 14 residues.

CDR3 coding DNA: TGTGCCAGCAGCTTATTTCGGGACGGCGAGCAGTACGTC. Translating it yields CASSLFRDGEQYV. This sequence joins TRBV7-9 and TRBJ2-7; D possibly matches TRBD1 or TRBD2 (5 bases each). CDR1 and CDR2 (germline): SEHNR, FQNEAQ (reference sequence). Trimming shortened V by 2 bases and J by 6 bases, and 11 bases separated the two germline ends. This CDR3 has 13 amino acids.

The rearrangement joins TRBV4-3 to TRBJ2-7; TRBD2 is a possible D gene (6 bases). The V gene lost 1 base and the J gene lost 7 bases, with 11 bases spanning the gap. The CDR3 extends over 13 amino acids. Germline V gives CDR1 LGHNA, CDR2 YSLEER. The CDR3 is CASSQGFGGEQYF. Here the CDR3 DNA reads TGCGCCAGCAGCCAAGGCTTCGGAGGGGAGCAGTACTTC.

This clone was seen many times. V usage is TRBV6-1 and J usage is TRBJ1-5, with 10 bases identical to TRBD1. There are 15 residues in the CDR3. The trim removed 6 bases at V and 3 bases at J, leaving 5 bases unmatched. Germline V gene lookup returns CDR1 MNHNS and CDR2 SASEGT. Here the CDR3 DNA reads TGTGCCAGCAGACAGGACAGGGGGATCAATCAGCCCCAGCATTTT. Translating it yields CASRQDRGINQPQHF.

This clone has a handful of counts. The chain is built from TRBV19 and TRBJ2-1; 7 bases agree with TRBD2. With 2 bases clipped from V and 5 bases from J, the junction kept 9 bases outside the gene matches. The CDR3 is 16 amino acids. The germline gives CDR1 LNHDA, CDR2 SQIVND (reference sequence). The CDR3 DNA sequence: TGTGCCAGTAGTATACACGCGGGAGTTGCTGACAATGAGCAGTTCTTC. It yields the protein CASSIHAGVADNEQFF. The full variable domain, in which reference TRBV19 and TRBJ2-1 provide the parts outside the CDR3, is DGGITQSPKYLFRKEGQNVTLSCEQNLNHDAMYWYRQDPGQGLRLIYYSQIVNDFQKGDIAEGYSVSREKKESFPLTVTSAQKNPTAFYLCASSIHAGVADNEQFFGPGTRLTVL.

V gene TRBV2 combines with J gene TRBJ2-7, with TRBD2 identical over 7 bases. This CDR3 comprises 13 residues. Germline V gives CDR1 SNHLY, CDR2 FYNNEI. Germline trimming cut 3 bases from V and 5 bases from J; bases unmatched to any gene: 4. Here the CDR3 DNA reads TGTGCCAGCAGTGACGAGCGGGGAAACGAGCAGTACGTC. Protein sequence: CASSDERGNEQYV.

In its sample, this clone was seen a few times. This sample includes further DNA sequences coding for the same CDR3. The chain joins TRBV5-6 to TRBJ2-3; the match to TRBD1 covers 9 bases. The CDR3 is 14 amino acids. Per germline, CDR1 SGHDT and CDR2 YYEEEE. J was trimmed by 3 bases and V by 4 bases; bases with no gene match: 3. CDR3 bases: TGTGCCAGCAGCACACAGGGGGCAACAGATACGCAGTATTTT. Protein product: CASSTQGATDTQYF.

The chain combines TRBV4-1 with TRBJ1-6, with a weak D call TRBD1 (6 bases). The CDR3 length is 13 residues. The germline CDR1 and CDR2 sequences are MGHRA and YSYEKL. Trimming left V 3 bases short and J 8 bases short, with 8 bases between. The CDR3 loop reads CASSHYRDSPLHF. Here the CDR3 DNA reads TGCGCCAGCAGCCATTACAGGGATTCACCCCTCCACTTT.

This clone has ten or more counts. This chain uses TRBV10-3 with TRBJ2-3; 8 bases map to TRBD2. J was trimmed by 6 bases and V by 11 bases; bases with no gene match: 10. Per germline, CDR1 ENHRY and CDR2 SYGVKD. The CDR3 is 13 residues long. CDR3 DNA sequence: TGTGCCGCGACGAGCGGGAGTGTCGATACGCAGTATTTT. Translated, it gives CAATSGSVDTQYF.

This clone was counted once. A much larger clone is a single base away; this may be a read error. The chain couples TRBV11-2 to TRBJ2-7, with 7 nucleotides matching TRBD2. The CDR3 contains 14 residues. Germline V gene lookup returns CDR1 SGHAT and CDR2 FQNNGV. V lost 2 bases to trimming and J lost 2 bases; unmatched junction nucleotides: 3. The DNA of the CDR3 is TGTGCCAGCAGCTTATGGGAGGGCCCCTACGAGCAGTACGTC. Amino acids: CASSLWEGPYEQYV.

V gene TRBV6-6 combines with J gene TRBJ2-1; D remains unclear. Per the germline V gene, CDR1 is MNHNY and CDR2 is SVGAGI (reference sequence). V lost 0 bases and J lost 3, with 9 bases in between. The CDR3 length is 15 residues. The CDR3 protein is CASSYSAPNYNEQFF. CDR3 sequence (DNA): TGTGCCAGCAGTTACTCGGCCCCCAACTACAATGAGCAGTTCTTC.

This clone was detected ten times or more. The chain couples TRBV19 to TRBJ2-7; D might be TRBD1 (6 bases). The CDR3 covers 13 residues. V dropped 4 bases and J dropped 4 bases, with 11 bases sitting between them. Germline values: CDR1 LNHDA, CDR2 SQIVND (reference sequence). Here the CDR3 reads CASSTAQGYEQYV. In nucleotides, the CDR3 is TGTGCCAGTAGTACCGCACAGGGTTACGAGCAGTACGTC.

J is TRBJ2-3 and V is TRBV5-6, with D unclear. The CDR3 runs to 13 residues. Germline CDR1 SGHDT, CDR2 YYEEEE. V was trimmed by 4 bases and J by 2 bases, leaving 8 bases between them. CDR3 sequence: CASSPRNTDTQYF. CDR3 nucleotides: TGTGCCAGCAGCCCTCGAAACACAGATACGCAGTATTTT.

This clone has a count of ten or more. The chain recombines TRBV2 with TRBJ2-3; no clear D. The CDR3 runs 13 residues. The V end lost 3 bases, the J end lost 6 bases, and 10 bases lay between the germline ends. Germline assignment: CDR1 SNHLY and CDR2 FYNNEI. Written as DNA, the CDR3 is TGTGCCAGCAGTGAGTTAGATGCGGATACGCAGTATTTT. It translates to CASSELDADTQYF.

The sample holds a few counts of this clone. The J gene is TRBJ2-5, the V gene TRBV7-9, with no clear D. Trimming removed 1 base at V and 4 bases at J, with 13 bases between. This CDR3 has 15 amino acids. Per the germline V gene, CDR1 is SEHNR and CDR2 is FQNEAQ (reference sequence). CDR3 coding DNA: TGTGCCAGCAGCTTAGAGAACCAACCGGGAGAGACCCAGTACTTC. Translated, it gives CASSLENQPGETQYF.

This clone has just a few counts. This chain connects TRBV2 to TRBJ2-3, with TRBD1 matching 8 bases. Germline trimming cut 5 bases from V and 3 bases from J; bases unmatched to any gene: 7. CDR1 SNHLY and CDR2 FYNNEI come from the germline V gene. This CDR3 has 15 residues. The CDR3: CASSSQGQGTDTQYF. The CDR3 nucleotides are TGTGCCAGCAGTTCCCAAGGACAGGGTACAGATACGCAGTATTTT.

The rearrangement links TRBV11-3 to TRBJ2-7, with TRBD1 as a possible D gene (5 bases). Per the germline V gene, CDR1 is SGHNT and CDR2 is YENEEA. This CDR3 is built from 13 residues. V lost 1 base and J 9 bases, leaving 13 bases between the germline ends. The DNA of the CDR3 is TGTGCCAGCAGCTTAGTCCCAGGGCGGTCGCAGTACGTC. This gives the protein CASSLVPGRSQYV.